The following is a TCR beta chain sequence with its context. The antigen is not known. PCR used 60 Vbeta primers and 13 Jbeta primers. Assay: immunoSEQ multiplex PCR; the TCRdb copy retains only in-frame clones and omits some. This sample's clone table lists 150,000 or so clones. The record originates from a study of cytomegalovirus exposure and HLA in healthy donors. Study-wide results and caveats: CMV antigen specificity was confirmed in vitro for a few CMV-associated chains. Data from an earlier analysis indicated that most TCR beta V segments were productive either about 87% or about 30% of the time.

From germline, CDR1 is SQVTM and CDR2 ANQGSEA. Trimming stripped 3 bases from V and 6 bases from J, with 17 bases between. The CDR3 spans 14 residues. The J gene is TRBJ1-1, the V gene TRBV29-1; unclear D gene. This receptor was taken from a woman between 35 and 50 years old in good health and CMV-seropositive. Sample: PBMCs. The CDR3 loop reads CSVEGGQRGAEAFF. CDR3 nucleotide sequence: TGCAGCGTTGAGGGTGGCCAACGTGGAGCTGAAGCTTTCTTT. The full variable domain, with the rest looked up from reference TRBV29-1 and TRBJ1-1, is SAVISQKPSRDICQRGTSLTIQCQVDSQVTMMFWYRQQPGQSLTLIATANQGSEATYESGFVIDKFPISRPNLTFSTLTVSNMSPEDSSIYLCSVEGGQRGAEAFFGQGTRLTVV.